Sequencing of this TCR beta chain was carried out in a study of T cells after yellow fever vaccination. Generation of TCR cDNA used 5'RACE template switching (which added a universal primer site and UMIs). MiXCR was run by TCRdb on the 5' RACE reads, yielding one entry per CDR3 protein. The table has some 350,000 distinct CDR3 sequences, 11% seen once; the top ten hold about 17%. This clonotype was detected a few times. The antigen is unknown. Whole-study findings and limits: The booster response re-showed most primary clones: around 95% CD4, around 87% CD8. FACS-sorted repertoires could contain abundant clonotypes contaminating from the bulk population.

Trimming at V came to 2 bases and at J to 4 bases, leaving 5 bases not matched to a gene. The CDR3 loop spans 15 amino acids. Germline lookup yields CDR1 LGHNA and CDR2 YSLEER. The sequence derives from a man between 18 and 35 years old who received the YFV17D yellow fever vaccine. The material sequenced was PBMCs, taken on the day of the first yellow fever vaccination. This sequence joins TRBV4-3 and TRBJ2-1; 7 bases match TRBD2. The CDR3 protein is CASSQRRGLYNEQFF. CDR3 DNA sequence: TGCGCCAGCAGCCAAAGGCGGGGACTATACAATGAGCAGTTCTTC.